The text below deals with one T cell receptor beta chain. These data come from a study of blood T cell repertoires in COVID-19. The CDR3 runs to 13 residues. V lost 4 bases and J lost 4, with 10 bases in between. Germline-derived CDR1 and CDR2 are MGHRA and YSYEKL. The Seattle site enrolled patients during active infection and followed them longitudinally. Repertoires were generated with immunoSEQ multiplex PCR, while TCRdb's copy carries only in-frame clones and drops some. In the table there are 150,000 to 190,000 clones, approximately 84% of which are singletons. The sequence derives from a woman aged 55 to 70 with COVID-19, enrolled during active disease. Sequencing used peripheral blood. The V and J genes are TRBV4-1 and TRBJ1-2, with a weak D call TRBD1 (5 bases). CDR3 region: CASSPGQRYGYTF. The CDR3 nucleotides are TGCGCCAGCAGCCCAGGACAACGCTATGGCTACACCTTC.